The clone carrying this T cell receptor (beta chain) was observed at least ten times. The antigen is unknown. CDR3 length: 17 amino acids. Germline trimming cut 1 base from V and 0 bases from J; bases unmatched to any gene: 6. These data originate in a study of CD8 T cells in ankylosing spondylitis. Study observations and caveats: About 8 highly homologous variants made up a TCR beta motif, and this motif appeared characteristic of ankylosing spondylitis blood. Matched synovial fluid from ankylosing spondylitis patients was reported to be enriched for disease-linked clones.

TCRdb reprocessed the 5' RACE reads via MiXCR and lists one record per CDR3 protein. This sample has about 540,000 distinct CDR3 sequences; approximately 12% occur once, and the top ten carry over 6.5%. The J gene is TRBJ2-1, the V gene TRBV12-3 or TRBV12-4; TRBD2 matches at 7 bases. The sample taken for sequencing was blood, either unsorted or a sorted T cell fraction (not recorded which). This receptor was taken from a male donor with ankylosing spondylitis. The CDR3 region has the DNA TGTGCCAGCAGTTTAGTTGGGGGAGGGAGCTCCTACAATGAGCAGTTCTTC. Translated: CASSLVGGGSSYNEQFF.